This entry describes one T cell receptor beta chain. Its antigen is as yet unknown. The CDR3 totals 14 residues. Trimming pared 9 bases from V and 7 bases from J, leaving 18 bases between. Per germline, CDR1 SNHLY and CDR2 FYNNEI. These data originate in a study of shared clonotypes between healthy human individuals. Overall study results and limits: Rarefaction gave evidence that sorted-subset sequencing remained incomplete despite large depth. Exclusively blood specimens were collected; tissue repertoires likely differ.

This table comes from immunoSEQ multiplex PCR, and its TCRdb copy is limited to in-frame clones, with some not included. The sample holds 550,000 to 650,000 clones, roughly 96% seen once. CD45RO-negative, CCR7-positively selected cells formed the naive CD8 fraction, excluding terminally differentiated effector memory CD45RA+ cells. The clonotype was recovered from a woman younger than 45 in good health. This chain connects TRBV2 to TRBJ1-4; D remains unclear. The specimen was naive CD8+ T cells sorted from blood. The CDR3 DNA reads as TGTGCCAGTTGCGCCGACCTGTCGAGTGAAAAACTGTTTTTT. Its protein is CASCADLSSEKLFF.